This TCR beta chain was found in a study of early T cells in non-severe SARS-CoV-2 infection. Study results and caveats: In VDJdb matching, anti-spike CD8 responses were favored while private and CD4 specificities went missing.

This clonotype was counted between two and nine times. Its matching antigen is unknown. Unique molecular identifiers were affixed to single, distinct cDNA molecules. TCRdb recomputed calls from the 5' RACE reads with MiXCR, one row per CDR3 protein. The sample consists of approximately 50,000 distinct CDR3 sequences, over 7% of them appearing once. CDR3 length equals 15 residues. V was pared by 3 bases and J by 5 bases, with 7 bases of the junction left unmatched. Looked up from germline, CDR1 is DFQATT and CDR2 is SNEGSKA (reference sequence). Sequencing was performed on whole blood. The rearrangement uses TRBV20-1 and TRBJ2-2, with 9 nucleotides matching TRBD2. The sequence came from an adult who was a healthcare worker with PCR-confirmed SARS-CoV-2 infection or an uninfected control (not recorded which). The CDR3 coding sequence is TGCAGTGCTAGGGGTCTAGCGGGAAAGACCGGGGAGCTGTTTTTT. It codes for CSARGLAGKTGELFF.